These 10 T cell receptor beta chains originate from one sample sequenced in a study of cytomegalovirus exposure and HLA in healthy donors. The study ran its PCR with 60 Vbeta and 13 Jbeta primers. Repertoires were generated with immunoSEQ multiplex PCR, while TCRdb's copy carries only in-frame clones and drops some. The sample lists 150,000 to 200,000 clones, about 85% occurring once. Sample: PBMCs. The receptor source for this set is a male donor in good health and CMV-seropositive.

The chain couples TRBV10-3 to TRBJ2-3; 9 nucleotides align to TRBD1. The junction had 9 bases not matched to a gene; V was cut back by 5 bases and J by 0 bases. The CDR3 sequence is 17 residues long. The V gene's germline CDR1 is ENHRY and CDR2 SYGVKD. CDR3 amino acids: CAISSSRQGGSTDTQYF. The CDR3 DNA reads TGTGCCATCAGTTCTTCCCGACAGGGGGGAAGCACAGATACGCAGTATTTT.

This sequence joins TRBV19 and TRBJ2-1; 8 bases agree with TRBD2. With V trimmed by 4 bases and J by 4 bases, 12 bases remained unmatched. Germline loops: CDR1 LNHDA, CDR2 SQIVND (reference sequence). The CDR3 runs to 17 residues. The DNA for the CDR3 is TGTGCCAGTAGTACTTCTTTGGGTAGCGGGACTTACAATGAGCAGTTCTTC. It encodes CASSTSLGSGTYNEQFF.

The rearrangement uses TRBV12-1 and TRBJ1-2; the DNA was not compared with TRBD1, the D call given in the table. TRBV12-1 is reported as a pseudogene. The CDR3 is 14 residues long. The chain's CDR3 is CASSVGTGHYGYTF. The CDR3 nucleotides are TGTGCCAGCAGCGTCGGGACAGGGCACTATGGCTACACCTTC.

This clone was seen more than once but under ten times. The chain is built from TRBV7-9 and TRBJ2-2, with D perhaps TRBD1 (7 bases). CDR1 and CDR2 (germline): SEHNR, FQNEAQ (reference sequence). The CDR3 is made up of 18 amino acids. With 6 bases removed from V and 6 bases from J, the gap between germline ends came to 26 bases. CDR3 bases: TGTGCCAGCAGTCACAGAAGTAGACAGGGAGGAGGATCCGGGGAGCTGTTTTTT. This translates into CASSHRSRQGGGSGELFF. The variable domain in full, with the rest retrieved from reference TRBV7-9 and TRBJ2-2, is DTGVSQNPRHKITKRGQNVTFRCDPISEHNRLYWYRQTLGQGPEFLTYFQNEAQLEKSRLLSDRFSAERPKGSFSTLEIQRTEQGDSAMYLCASSHRSRQGGGSGELFFGEGSRLTVL.

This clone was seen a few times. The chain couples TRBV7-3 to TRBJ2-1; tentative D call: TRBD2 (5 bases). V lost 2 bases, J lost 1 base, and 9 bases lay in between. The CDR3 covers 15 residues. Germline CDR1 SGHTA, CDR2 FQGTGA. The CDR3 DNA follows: TGTGCCAGCAGCTTAGGACTCGGGTCCTACAATGAGCAGTTCTTC. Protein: CASSLGLGSYNEQFF.

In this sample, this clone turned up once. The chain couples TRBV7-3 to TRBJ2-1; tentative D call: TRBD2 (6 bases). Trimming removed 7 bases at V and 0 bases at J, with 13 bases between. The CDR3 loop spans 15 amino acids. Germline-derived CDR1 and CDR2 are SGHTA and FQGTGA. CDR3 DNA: TGTGCCAGCACCGAAGCGGGCCACTCCTACAATGAGCAGTTCTTC. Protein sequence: CASTEAGHSYNEQFF.

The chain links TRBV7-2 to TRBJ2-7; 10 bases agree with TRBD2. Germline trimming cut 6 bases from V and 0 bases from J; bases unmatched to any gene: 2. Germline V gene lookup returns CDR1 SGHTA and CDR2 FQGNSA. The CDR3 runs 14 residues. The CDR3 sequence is CASSRTSGSYEQYF. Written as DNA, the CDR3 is TGTGCCAGCAGTAGGACTAGCGGCTCCTACGAGCAGTACTTC.

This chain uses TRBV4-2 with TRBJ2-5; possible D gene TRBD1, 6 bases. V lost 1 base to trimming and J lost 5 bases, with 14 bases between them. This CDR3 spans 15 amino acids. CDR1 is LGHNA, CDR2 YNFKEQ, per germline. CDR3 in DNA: TGTGCCAGCAGCCAAGGGATTCAGGGGTGGGAGACCCAGTACTTC. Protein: CASSQGIQGWETQYF.

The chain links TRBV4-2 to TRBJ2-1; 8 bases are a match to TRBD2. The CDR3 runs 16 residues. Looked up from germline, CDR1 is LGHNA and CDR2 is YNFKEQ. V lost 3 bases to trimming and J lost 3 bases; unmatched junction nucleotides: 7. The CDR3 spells CASSQGAGEHYNEQFF. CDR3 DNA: TGTGCCAGCAGCCAGGGAGCGGGAGAGCACTACAATGAGCAGTTCTTC.

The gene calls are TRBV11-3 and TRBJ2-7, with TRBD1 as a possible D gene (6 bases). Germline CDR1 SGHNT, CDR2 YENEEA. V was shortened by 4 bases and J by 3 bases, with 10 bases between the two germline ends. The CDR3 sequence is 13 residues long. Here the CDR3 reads CASSSRQDYEQYF. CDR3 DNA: TGTGCCAGCAGCTCCAGACAGGACTACGAGCAGTACTTC.